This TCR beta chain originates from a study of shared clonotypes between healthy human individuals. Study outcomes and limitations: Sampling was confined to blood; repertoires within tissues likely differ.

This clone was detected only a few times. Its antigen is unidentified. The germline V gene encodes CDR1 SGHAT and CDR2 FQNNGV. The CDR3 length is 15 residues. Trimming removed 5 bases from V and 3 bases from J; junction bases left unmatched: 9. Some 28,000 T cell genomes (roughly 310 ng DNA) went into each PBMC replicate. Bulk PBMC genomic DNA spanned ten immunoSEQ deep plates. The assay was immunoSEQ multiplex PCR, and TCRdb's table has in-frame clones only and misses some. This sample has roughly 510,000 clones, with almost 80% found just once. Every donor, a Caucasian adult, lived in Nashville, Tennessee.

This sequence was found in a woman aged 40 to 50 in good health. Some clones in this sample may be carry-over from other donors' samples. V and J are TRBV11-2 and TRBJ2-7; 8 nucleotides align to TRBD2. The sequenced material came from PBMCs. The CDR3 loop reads CASSPGGLFIYEQYF. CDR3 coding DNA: TGTGCCAGCAGCCCGGGGGGGCTATTCATCTACGAGCAGTACTTC.